Shown below are 16 T cell receptor beta chains from a single sample sequenced in a study of shared clonotypes between healthy human individuals. Measured with immunoSEQ multiplex PCR; TCRdb has only the in-frame clones, and not every one. The table includes a few million clones, around 93% detected once. Sequenced sample: naive CD4+ T cells from PBMCs. Subset of the sample: CD45RA+ positively selected. The receptors were sampled from a man aged 18 to 30 in good health. Some clones in this sample may be carry-over from other donors' samples.

About this clone itself: Since the CDR3 does not end with the conserved phenylalanine or tryptophan, this likely comes from a read error. V gene TRBV6-1 combines with J gene TRBJ1-1; 8 bases fit TRBD1. The germline CDR1 and CDR2 sequences are MNHNS and SASEGT. This CDR3 is 14 amino acids long. Trimming cost V 11 bases and J 3 bases; bases outside gene matches: 11. CDR3 sequence: CALNRGGKDTEAFL. The CDR3 DNA reads TGTGCCTTAAACAGGGGGGGTAAGGACACTGAAGCTTTCCTT.

Here the CDR3 DNA reads TGTGCCAGCAGCCAAGTCGTTCTAGGCCTCGGGACCCAGTACTTC. Its translation: CASSQVVLGLGTQYF. The chain carries TRBV14 and TRBJ2-5; D ambiguous. The CDR3 covers 15 residues. Trimming removed 1 base at V and 7 bases at J, with 16 bases between. Germline CDR1 SGHDN, CDR2 FVKESK.

V is TRBV4-2 and J is TRBJ2-5; 13 nucleotides agree with TRBD2. The J segment lost 1 base and the V segment lost 4 bases, leaving 3 bases of the junction unmatched. Per germline, CDR1 LGHNA and CDR2 YNFKEQ. This CDR3 has 16 amino acids. The CDR3 sequence is CASSLGTSGIQETQYF. CDR3 DNA: TGTGCCAGCAGCCTGGGGACTAGCGGGATCCAAGAGACCCAGTACTTC.

The rearrangement uses TRBV5-6 and TRBJ2-5; 11 bases align to TRBD2. Germline CDR1 reads SGHDT; CDR2 reads YYEEEE. V lost 2 bases and J lost 1; bases outside the gene matches: 4. The CDR3 covers 16 residues. CDR3 residues: CASSFGLAGGQETQYF. The CDR3 nucleotides read TGTGCCAGCAGCTTTGGGCTAGCGGGGGGCCAAGAGACCCAGTACTTC.

Here the CDR3 reads CSVERPGGDRETQYF. The CDR3, as DNA: TGCAGCGTTGAACGGCCAGGGGGAGACCGAGAGACCCAGTACTTC. The chain joins TRBV29-1 to TRBJ2-5, with 7 bases fitting TRBD1. V trimming: 2 bases; J trimming: 4 bases; junction bases outside the gene matches: 10. CDR3 length: 15 residues. The germline V gene encodes CDR1 SQVTM and CDR2 ANQGSEA. The entire variable domain, with the rest obtained from reference TRBV29-1 and TRBJ2-5, is as follows: SAVISQKPSRDICQRGTSLTIQCQVDSQVTMMFWYRQQPGQSLTLIATANQGSEATYESGFVIDKFPISRPNLTFSTLTVSNMSPEDSSIYLCSVERPGGDRETQYFGPGTRLLVL.

V usage is TRBV28 and J usage is TRBJ2-7; a weak D match, TRBD1 (6 bases). V lost 5 bases and J 2 bases, leaving 13 bases between the germline ends. The CDR3 has 14 amino acids. Germline-derived CDR1 and CDR2 are MDHEN and SYDVKM. The chain's CDR3 is CASSLTGNAYEQYF. The CDR3 DNA is TGTGCCAGCAGTCTGACAGGAAACGCCTACGAGCAGTACTTC.

The DNA of the CDR3 is TGCGCCAGCAGCTACCGGGACAGGGACTCTGGGGCCAACGTCCTGACTTTC. It encodes CASSYRDRDSGANVLTF. The chain recombines TRBV5-1 with TRBJ2-6, with 9 bases aligning to TRBD1. V lost 3 bases and J lost 0; bases outside the gene matches: 4. Germline V gene lookup returns CDR1 SGHRS and CDR2 YFSETQ. The CDR3 covers 17 residues.

The chain combines TRBV5-1 with TRBJ1-1, with unresolved D. Per germline, CDR1 SGHRS and CDR2 YFSETQ. V shed 6 bases and J shed 1 base, with 7 bases lying between them. This CDR3 is built from 12 residues. DNA of the CDR3: TGCGCCAGCACCGGGCCGAACACTGAAGCTTTCTTT. Translating it yields CASTGPNTEAFF.

The rearrangement links TRBV27 to TRBJ2-7, with D possibly being TRBD2 (6 bases). Germline loops: CDR1 MNHEY, CDR2 SMNVEV (reference sequence). V dropped 5 bases and J dropped 2 bases, with 19 bases sitting between them. This CDR3 region has 16 residues. As DNA, the CDR3 is TGTGCCAGCAGTCCACTAGCCGGGTGGGTCCCCTACGAGCAGTACTTC. Its translation is CASSPLAGWVPYEQYF.

This chain joins TRBV4-1 and TRBJ2-7; TRBD2 might be the D (5 bases). The germline V and J ends were trimmed by 0 bases and 2 bases, with 11 bases remaining between them. Germline V CDR1 and CDR2: MGHRA, YSYEKL. The CDR3 spans 15 residues. CDR3 nucleotide sequence: TGCGCCAGCAGCCAAGACCCGGGATTAACCTACGAGCAGTACTTC. This codes for CASSQDPGLTYEQYF.

The chain recombines TRBV6-5 with TRBJ2-7; a possible D gene is TRBD1 (6 bases). CDR1 is MNHEY, CDR2 SVGAGI, per germline. The CDR3 is 14 amino acids. The V end lost 6 bases, the J end lost 6 bases, and 18 bases lay between the germline ends. The CDR3 loop is CASRIRDISTEQYF. In nucleotides, the CDR3 is TGTGCCAGCAGAATCCGGGACATCAGTACCGAGCAGTACTTC.

J is TRBJ2-7 and V is TRBV28, with TRBD1 matching 8 bases. Germline V gene sequence: CDR1 MDHEN, CDR2 SYDVKM. The ends lost 5 bases at V and 4 bases at J; junction bases unmatched: 7. This CDR3 contains 14 residues. The CDR3 DNA sequence: TGTGCCAGCAGTCAGACAGGGGCAAGGTACGAGCAGTACTTC. Translated: CASSQTGARYEQYF.

This clone was counted a single time. The CDR3 sequence: CSVGPWETQYF. The DNA of the CDR3 is TGCAGCGTTGGCCCCTGGGAGACCCAGTACTTC. The chain combines TRBV29-1 with TRBJ2-5, with D uncertain. V lost 4 bases and J 5 bases, leaving 8 bases between the germline ends. From germline, CDR1 is SQVTM and CDR2 ANQGSEA. The CDR3 is 11 amino acids.

The gene calls are TRBV7-2 and TRBJ1-3, with a tentative D call TRBD1 (5 bases). In germline, CDR1 is SGHTA, CDR2 FQGNSA. The CDR3 length is 13 residues. The V end was cut by 8 bases, the J end by 0 bases, with 8 bases between. The CDR3 region has the DNA TGTGCCAGCTCAGGGAACTCTGGAAACACCATATATTTT. Protein: CASSGNSGNTIYF.

The rearrangement joins TRBV29-1 to TRBJ2-3; tentative D call: TRBD1 (5 bases). Germline CDR1 reads SQVTM; CDR2 reads ANQGSEA. This CDR3 has 14 residues. The germline V and J ends were trimmed by 5 bases and 4 bases, with 16 bases remaining between them. The CDR3 reads CSVTPGSTPDTQYF. DNA of the CDR3: TGCAGCGTTACCCCAGGGTCCACCCCAGATACGCAGTATTTT.

This sequence joins TRBV5-1 and TRBJ2-3; D is undetermined. V lost 3 bases and J lost 1, with 15 bases in between. Germline CDR1 reads SGHRS; CDR2 reads YFSETQ. The CDR3 spans 16 residues. CDR3 residues: CASSSPKGQRTDTQYF. CDR3 coding DNA: TGCGCCAGCAGCTCACCCAAGGGCCAGCGCACAGATACGCAGTATTTT. Drawing the rest from reference TRBV5-1 and TRBJ2-3, the complete variable domain is KAGVTQTPRYLIKTRGQQVTLSCSPISGHRSVSWYQQTPGQGLQFLFEYFSETQRNKGNFPGRFSGRQFSNSRSEMNVSTLELGDSALYLCASSSPKGQRTDTQYFGPGTRLTVL.